Below, 30 T cell receptor beta chains from the same sample are listed, as sequenced in a study of blood T cell repertoires in COVID-19. The repertoire was sequenced with immunoSEQ multiplex PCR; TCRdb's copy has only in-frame clones and lacks some. In the table there are approximately 100,000 clones, approximately 90% of which are singletons. The sequenced sample was peripheral blood. These receptors all come from a human donor with acute or convalescent COVID-19. The donor label of this sample is uncertain.

The CDR3 coding sequence is TGTGCCAGCAGCTTAAATCGACTAGCGGGAGGAGAGACCCAGTACTTC. The encoded protein is CASSLNRLAGGETQYF. The V call is TRBV11-2, the J call TRBJ2-5, with 13 bases identical to TRBD2. V was pared by 2 bases and J by 4 bases, with 4 bases of the junction left unmatched. The length of the CDR3 is 16 residues. CDR1 and CDR2 from the germline V gene are SGHAT and FQNNGV.

V usage is TRBV7-8 and J usage is TRBJ1-3; D is perhaps TRBD1 (6 bases). This CDR3 comprises 15 residues. Germline CDR1 SGHVS, CDR2 FQNEAQ. The ends were cut back, 3 bases at V and 4 bases at J, with 13 bases in the middle. The CDR3 DNA reads TGTGCCAGCAGCTTGCTGGAAAGGGGGGGAAACACCATATATTTT. Translating it yields CASSLLERGGNTIYF.

The chain recombines TRBV6-5 with TRBJ2-7, with D perhaps matching TRBD2 (5 bases). V lost 5 bases and J 2 bases, leaving 7 bases between the germline ends. Germline V lookup: CDR1 MNHEY, CDR2 SVGAGI. The CDR3 spans 12 residues. The CDR3 bases are TGTGCCAGCAGTACTAGGGCCTACGAGCAGTACTTC. It yields the protein CASSTRAYEQYF.

The rearrangement uses TRBV24-1 and TRBJ2-2; D perhaps matches TRBD1 (5 bases). This CDR3 region has 16 residues. The germline gives CDR1 KGHDR, CDR2 SFDVKD. V was pared by 6 bases and J by 2 bases, with 15 bases between. CDR3 DNA sequence: TGTGCCACCAGTCGTACGTCTGGGGCTAACACCGGGGAGCTGTTTTTT. Translated: CATSRTSGANTGELFF.

This clone was recorded only once. The chain's CDR3 is CATSRDPRDFRGLTEAFF. In DNA form, the CDR3 reads TGTGCCACCAGCAGAGATCCCAGGGATTTCAGGGGGCTCACTGAAGCTTTCTTT. The chain couples TRBV15 to TRBJ1-1; 8 bases align to TRBD1. With 0 bases clipped from V and 4 bases from J, the junction kept 13 bases outside the gene matches. The length of the CDR3 is 18 residues. CDR1 and CDR2 from the germline V gene are LNHNV and YYDKDF (reference sequence).

The chain is built from TRBV7-8 and TRBJ2-1, with 8 bases fitting TRBD1. The CDR3 runs 14 residues. V dropped 5 bases and J dropped 7; count of bases not matched to a gene: 7. Per germline, CDR1 SGHVS and CDR2 FQNEAQ. The CDR3 DNA reads TGTGCCAGCAGCCCACCGGACAGGGTAAATGAGCAGTTCTTC. This gives the protein CASSPPDRVNEQFF.

The chain is built from TRBV7-9 and TRBJ1-1; D gene uncertain. This CDR3 is 14 amino acids long. The V and J ends lost 5 bases and 2 bases respectively, with 12 bases between them. CDR1 and CDR2 (germline): SEHNR, FQNEAQ (reference sequence). The CDR3 spells CASSADSYNTEAFF. The CDR3 DNA follows: TGTGCCAGCAGCGCAGACTCTTATAACACTGAAGCTTTCTTT.

This clone was found once. The rearrangement links TRBV28 to TRBJ1-2; 8 nucleotides match TRBD1. Losses at the gene ends were 6 bases for V and 3 bases for J; bases not matched to a gene: 6. The germline CDR1 and CDR2 sequences are MDHEN and SYDVKM. This CDR3 is built from 14 residues. This chain's CDR3 is CASRGQGADYGYTF. The CDR3 DNA is TGTGCCAGCAGGGGTCAGGGGGCGGACTATGGCTACACCTTC.

The CDR3, as DNA: TGTGCCAGCACCTGGACAGGCCCATACCAGGACACCGGGGAGCTGTTTTTT. This codes for CASTWTGPYQDTGELFF. V and J are TRBV21-1 and TRBJ2-2; the table's D call of TRBD1 was not tested on the DNA. TRBV21-1 is marked as a pseudogene. The CDR3 is 17 residues long.

The chain uses TRBV5-6 and TRBJ2-2; 12 bases align to TRBD2. CDR3 length: 16 amino acids. V shed 3 bases, J shed 8 bases, and the junction held 8 bases outside the gene matches. CDR1 and CDR2 from the germline V gene are SGHDT and YYEEEE. The CDR3 nucleotides read TGTGCCAGCAGCTCGACGACTAGCGGGAGATATGGGGAGCTGTTTTTT. Protein product: CASSSTTSGRYGELFF.

This chain joins TRBV29-1 and TRBJ2-3; the match to TRBD1 covers 11 bases. The CDR3 consists of 16 residues. J was trimmed by 6 bases and V by 1 base; bases with no gene match: 9. The V gene's germline CDR1 is SQVTM and CDR2 ANQGSEA. The CDR3 nucleotides read TGCAGCGTTGAAGGGAGGGGGACAGGGGGTCTGGATACGCAGTATTTT. Its translation: CSVEGRGTGGLDTQYF.

The CDR3 DNA reads as TGTGCCAGCAGCATAGACAGGGGTTCTGGTCAGCCCCAGCATTTT. This codes for CASSIDRGSGQPQHF. The rearrangement uses TRBV5-5 and TRBJ1-5, with 8 bases aligning to TRBD1. The germline V gene has CDR1 SGHKS and CDR2 YYEKEE (reference sequence). The CDR3 has 15 residues. Unmatched junction bases numbered 9, after V lost 4 bases and J lost 6 bases.

The chain combines TRBV19 with TRBJ1-1; D not certain. Germline V lookup: CDR1 LNHDA, CDR2 SQIVND (reference sequence). CDR3 size: 14 residues. Trimming pared 10 bases from V and 3 bases from J, leaving 18 bases between. The CDR3 here is CATQRRSMDTEAFF. The DNA of the CDR3 is TGTGCCACGCAGCGAAGGAGTATGGACACTGAAGCTTTCTTT.

V usage is TRBV28 and J usage is TRBJ2-7; 9 bases match TRBD1. CDR3 length equals 13 residues. V was clipped by 10 bases and J by 3 bases; unmatched bases: 7. CDR1 is MDHEN and CDR2 is SYDVKM in the germline V gene. The CDR3 bases are TGTGCCACAATCGAGGGACAGGGCTACGAGCAGTACTTC. It is translated as CATIEGQGYEQYF.

This chain connects TRBV28 to TRBJ1-2, with 7 bases that match TRBD1. This CDR3 spans 11 amino acids. Trimming removed 7 bases from V and 13 bases from J; junction bases left unmatched: 9. From germline, CDR1 is MDHEN and CDR2 SYDVKM. CDR3 DNA: TGTGCCAGCATTAACGACAGGGTACGCACCTTC. Translation gives CASINDRVRTF.

The chain carries TRBV6-1 and TRBJ2-7; D is unresolved. The V gene's germline CDR1 is MNHNS and CDR2 SASEGT. V shed 3 bases and J shed 4 bases, with 10 bases lying between them. The CDR3 consists of 13 residues. The CDR3 nucleotides read TGTGCCAGCAGTGACAGGAATGGTTACGAGCAGTACTTC. Translation: CASSDRNGYEQYF.

The chain carries TRBV28 and TRBJ1-6; TRBD1 matches 7 bases. This CDR3 region has 15 residues. The germline CDR1 and CDR2 sequences are MDHEN and SYDVKM. The junction had 6 bases not matched to a gene; V was cut back by 2 bases and J by 8 bases. In nucleotides, the CDR3 is TGTGCCAGCAGTTTAGGGGGACAGTCCTATTCACCCCTCCACTTT. Amino acid sequence: CASSLGGQSYSPLHF.

This sequence joins TRBV18 and TRBJ1-3; TRBD1 might be the D (6 bases). The CDR3 has 17 residues. V was clipped by 3 bases and J by 0 bases, with 15 bases between them. Per the germline V gene, CDR1 is KGHSH and CDR2 is LQKENI. DNA of the CDR3: TGTGCCAGCTCACCCCCCGGACAGCCTCGCTCTGGAAACACCATATATTTT. Translated: CASSPPGQPRSGNTIYF.

This clone was seen more than once but under ten times. J is TRBJ1-5 and V is TRBV4-2; a possible D gene is TRBD1 (6 bases). The CDR3 is 16 residues long. V was shortened by 0 bases and J by 6 bases, with 15 bases between the two germline ends. Germline CDR1 reads LGHNA; CDR2 reads YNFKEQ. The CDR3 reads CASSQDYGQGGQPQHF. The CDR3 nucleotides are TGTGCCAGCAGCCAAGATTACGGACAAGGGGGTCAGCCCCAGCATTTT.

In DNA form, the CDR3 reads TGCGCCAGCAGCCAAGACAGGGGAGTTAATGAAAAACTGTTTTTT. Amino acid sequence: CASSQDRGVNEKLFF. V is TRBV4-3 and J is TRBJ1-4; D perhaps matches TRBD1 (6 bases). With 0 bases removed from V and 4 bases from J, the gap between germline ends came to 9 bases. Germline V gene lookup returns CDR1 LGHNA and CDR2 YSLEER. The CDR3 runs to 15 residues.

The rearrangement links TRBV11-1 to TRBJ2-3; the match to TRBD2 covers 11 bases. Per the germline V gene, CDR1 is SGHAT and CDR2 is FQDESV (reference sequence). The CDR3 totals 16 residues. V shed 5 bases and J 1 base; nucleotides not matched to a gene: 5. The chain's CDR3 is CASSPRLAGRTDTQYF. CDR3 bases: TGTGCCAGCAGCCCAAGACTAGCGGGGCGCACAGATACGCAGTATTTT.

The chain links TRBV12-3 or TRBV12-4 to TRBJ1-1; 8 bases are a match to TRBD1. The ends lost 6 bases at V and 7 bases at J; junction bases unmatched: 7. This CDR3 is 13 amino acids long. Here the CDR3 DNA reads TGTGCCAGCAGGGGACAGGATAACGTTGAAGCTTTCTTT. It specifies CASRGQDNVEAFF.

This clone was seen only a few times. The chain recombines TRBV3-1 (or the pseudogene TRBV3-2) with TRBJ1-6; unclear D gene. The germline V gene encodes CDR1 LGHDT and CDR2 YNNKEL (reference sequence). The length of the CDR3 is 14 residues. Trimming left V 0 bases short and J 8 bases short, with 8 bases between. For the CDR3, the DNA is TGTGCCAGCAGCCAAGATAACTTCCATTCACCCCTCCACTTT. The encoded protein is CASSQDNFHSPLHF.

CDR3 DNA: TGTGCCACCAGTGTCCCAGGCTCCTACAATGAGCAGTTCTTC. It codes for CATSVPGSYNEQFF. The rearrangement uses TRBV24-1 and TRBJ2-1, with no clear D. Per the germline V gene, CDR1 is KGHDR and CDR2 is SFDVKD. V was pared by 5 bases and J by 0 bases, with 7 bases between. The CDR3 runs 14 residues.

The chain is built from TRBV28 and TRBJ1-1, with D unclear. V was clipped by 2 bases and J by 7 bases, with 11 bases between them. The CDR3 runs 13 residues. Per germline, CDR1 MDHEN and CDR2 SYDVKM. As DNA, the CDR3 is TGTGCCAGCAGTTTACAACAGCCGATTGAAGCTTTCTTT. This translates into CASSLQQPIEAFF.

The chain carries TRBV19 and TRBJ1-1, with TRBD1 as a possible D gene (5 bases). Trimming took 6 bases from V and 4 from J, leaving 15 bases between them. The CDR3 runs to 14 residues. The germline V gene has CDR1 LNHDA and CDR2 SQIVND (reference sequence). As DNA, the CDR3 is TGTGCCAGTAGGTCGGGGGGTGGGATCACTGAAGCTTTCTTT. It encodes CASRSGGGITEAFF.

This clone was recorded only once. V gene TRBV7-2 combines with J gene TRBJ1-1; the D gene is possibly TRBD1 (5 bases). The V and J ends lost 1 base and 0 bases respectively, with 18 bases between them. Per germline, CDR1 SGHTA and CDR2 FQGNSA. This CDR3 region has 18 residues. CDR3 sequence reads: CASSLGYGEGPLNTEAFF. DNA of the CDR3: TGTGCCAGCAGCTTAGGGTACGGGGAGGGACCCTTGAACACTGAAGCTTTCTTT.

The J gene is TRBJ1-2, the V gene TRBV4-3; 7 bases align to TRBD1. Germline lookup yields CDR1 LGHNA and CDR2 YSLEER. Trimming cost V 1 base and J 2 bases; bases outside gene matches: 4. The CDR3 runs 15 residues. CDR3: CASSQGQGRNYGYTF. The CDR3 bases are TGCGCCAGCAGCCAAGGACAGGGACGGAACTATGGCTACACCTTC.

V gene TRBV7-6 combines with J gene TRBJ2-1; D might be TRBD2 (6 bases). Germline-derived CDR1 and CDR2 are SGHVS and FNYEAQ. The CDR3 has 16 amino acids. The V and J ends lost 1 base and 4 bases respectively, with 14 bases between them. The CDR3 sequence is CASSLELMEGYNEQFF. As DNA, the CDR3 is TGTGCCAGCAGCTTAGAATTAATGGAGGGGTACAATGAGCAGTTCTTC.

A few counts support this clone. V is TRBV11-2 and J is TRBJ2-2; no firm D call. The CDR3 runs 15 residues. Trimming took 2 bases from V and 2 from J, leaving 9 bases between them. Germline CDR1 and CDR2: SGHAT and FQNNGV. In DNA form, the CDR3 reads TGTGCCAGCAGCTTAATGGCGGCTAACACCGGGGAGCTGTTTTTT. Its translation is CASSLMAANTGELFF.